This T cell receptor beta chain was obtained from a study of T cells in Graves' hyperthyroidism and ophthalmopathy. Study results and limitations: Researchers found most expanded thyroid clonotypes above 0.001 in blood as well. Researchers report that a 13 V-J model separated ophthalmopathy from stable hyperthyroidism.

Amplification yielded TCR beta CDR3 regions, with RNA transcripts as the source. TCR CDR3 regions were first amplified by RT-PCR with HTBI primers. MiXCR, run by TCRdb on the multiplex PCR reads, gives a single entry per CDR3 protein. The table lists 500,000 to 550,000 distinct CDR3 sequences, 15% to 20% of them singletons. This clonotype was seen repeatedly, ten times or more. What it recognizes is unknown. The PBMCs were taken from 10 ml of fresh peripheral blood. Trimming cost V 2 bases and J 4 bases, with 21 bases left between them. The CDR3 sequence is 17 residues long. Germline CDR1 is MNHEY and CDR2 is SMNVEV (reference sequence).

Sample: blood. This TCR came from a man between 35 and 55 years old with Graves' ophthalmopathy. This chain uses TRBV27 with TRBJ2-7, with D possibly matching TRBD1 (6 bases). CDR3 DNA sequence: TGTGCCAGCAGTTTAGGGGCAGGGGAAGTTAGCGTGTACGAGCAGTACTTC. This gives the protein CASSLGAGEVSVYEQYF.